These 5 T cell receptor beta chains were sequenced from one sample in a study of T cells after yellow fever vaccination. TCRdb re-called the 5' RACE reads through MiXCR, storing one row per CDR3 protein. The data hold more than 95,000 distinct CDR3 sequences, with approximately 9% observed a single time. Source: CD8+ T cells sorted from PBMCs, taken on the day of the yellow fever booster vaccination. The receptors derive from a man aged 18 to 35 who received the YFV17D yellow fever vaccine.

The chain is built from TRBV10-3 and TRBJ1-2, with D perhaps TRBD1 (5 bases). V lost 6 bases and J 5 bases, leaving 16 bases between the germline ends. The CDR3 spans 14 residues. CDR1 is ENHRY, CDR2 SYGVKD, per germline. The DNA of the CDR3 is TGTGCCATCAGCCCTGTAGGGGCCCAGTATGGCTACACCTTC. Translation: CAISPVGAQYGYTF.

This clonotype was counted at least ten times. The CDR3 protein is CSVEDGVNTEAFF. The DNA of the CDR3 is TGCAGCGTTGAAGATGGCGTGAACACTGAAGCTTTCTTT. The chain carries TRBV29-1 and TRBJ1-1; D not resolved. The V gene's germline CDR1 is SQVTM and CDR2 ANQGSEA. V was trimmed by 0 bases and J by 0 bases, leaving 5 bases between them. There are 13 residues in the CDR3. The variable domain in full, completed from reference TRBV29-1 and TRBJ1-1, reads SAVISQKPSRDICQRGTSLTIQCQVDSQVTMMFWYRQQPGQSLTLIATANQGSEATYESGFVIDKFPISRPNLTFSTLTVSNMSPEDSSIYLCSVEDGVNTEAFFGQGTRLTVV.

This clonotype occurred a few times. The rearrangement links TRBV28 to TRBJ1-3; TRBD1 agrees at 9 bases. The CDR3 contains 17 residues. The V gene end was trimmed by 4 bases and the J gene end by 7 bases; junction bases not matched to a gene: 14. Germline V gives CDR1 MDHEN, CDR2 SYDVKM. CDR3 loop: CASSSIILQGARNTIYF. As DNA, the CDR3 is TGTGCCAGCAGTTCGATCATCTTACAGGGGGCGCGGAACACCATATATTTT.

This clonotype has more than one count but fewer than ten. The V and J genes are TRBV29-1 and TRBJ2-3; no clear D gene. Trimming shortened V by 5 bases and J by 4 bases, and 13 bases separated the two germline ends. The CDR3 is 13 amino acids. Germline lookup yields CDR1 SQVTM and CDR2 ANQGSEA. CDR3 DNA sequence: TGCAGCGTTCACCCGCCCCCCGCAGATACGCAGTATTTT. Amino acid sequence: CSVHPPPADTQYF.

V is TRBV3-1 and J is TRBJ1-6; TRBD1 might be the D (5 bases). V lost 2 bases and J 8 bases, leaving 19 bases between the germline ends. CDR1 and CDR2 (germline): LGHDT, YNNKEL (reference sequence). The CDR3 has 17 amino acids. CDR3 nucleotides: TGTGCCAGCAGCCAAAAGTCCTCAGGGATCCGAGATTCACCCCTCCACTTT. Its translation: CASSQKSSGIRDSPLHF.